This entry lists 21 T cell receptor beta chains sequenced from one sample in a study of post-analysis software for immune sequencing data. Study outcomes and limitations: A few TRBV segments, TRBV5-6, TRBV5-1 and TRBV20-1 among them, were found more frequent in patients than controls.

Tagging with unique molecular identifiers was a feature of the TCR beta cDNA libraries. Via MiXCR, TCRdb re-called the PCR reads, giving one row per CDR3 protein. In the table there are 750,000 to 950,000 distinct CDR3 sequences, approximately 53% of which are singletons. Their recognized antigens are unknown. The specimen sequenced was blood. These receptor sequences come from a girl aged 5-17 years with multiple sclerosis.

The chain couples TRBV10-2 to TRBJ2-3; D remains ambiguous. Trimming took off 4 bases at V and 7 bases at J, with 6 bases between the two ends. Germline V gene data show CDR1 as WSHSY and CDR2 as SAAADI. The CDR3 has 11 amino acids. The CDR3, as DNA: TGCGCCAGCAGTGGCATCAATACGCAGTATTTT. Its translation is CASSGINTQYF.

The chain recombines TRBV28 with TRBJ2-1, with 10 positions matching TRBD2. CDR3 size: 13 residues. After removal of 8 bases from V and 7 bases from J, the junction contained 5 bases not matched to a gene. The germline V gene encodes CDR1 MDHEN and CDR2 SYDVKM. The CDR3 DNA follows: TGTGCCAGCGGGACTAGCGTTGTTAATGAGCAGTTCTTC. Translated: CASGTSVVNEQFF.

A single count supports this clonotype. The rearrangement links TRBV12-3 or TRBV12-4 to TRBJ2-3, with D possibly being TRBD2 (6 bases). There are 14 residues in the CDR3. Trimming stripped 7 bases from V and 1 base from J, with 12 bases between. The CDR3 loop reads CASTLSGGTDTQYF. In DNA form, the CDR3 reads TGTGCCAGCACCCTATCGGGGGGCACAGATACGCAGTATTTT.

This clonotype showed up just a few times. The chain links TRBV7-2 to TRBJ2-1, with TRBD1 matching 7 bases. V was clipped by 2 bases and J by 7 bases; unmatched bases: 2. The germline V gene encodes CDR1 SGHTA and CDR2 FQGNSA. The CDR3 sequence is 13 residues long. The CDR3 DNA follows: TGTGCCAGCAGCTTATCACAGGGGAATGAGCAGTTCTTC. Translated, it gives CASSLSQGNEQFF.

CDR3 sequence: CASSLTTAATDTQYF. CDR3 bases: TGTGCCAGCAGCTTAACAACAGCGGCCACAGATACGCAGTATTTT. The chain couples TRBV7-3 to TRBJ2-3; D might be TRBD2 (5 bases). Germline V CDR1 and CDR2: SGHTA, FQGTGA. The CDR3 loop spans 15 amino acids. V lost 0 bases to trimming and J lost 2 bases, with 9 bases between them.

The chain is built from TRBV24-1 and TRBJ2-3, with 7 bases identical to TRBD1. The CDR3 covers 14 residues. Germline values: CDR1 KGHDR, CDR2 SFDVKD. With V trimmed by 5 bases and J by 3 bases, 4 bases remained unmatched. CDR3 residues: CATSGRQGTDTQYF. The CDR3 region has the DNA TGTGCCACCAGTGGGAGACAGGGAACAGATACGCAGTATTTT.

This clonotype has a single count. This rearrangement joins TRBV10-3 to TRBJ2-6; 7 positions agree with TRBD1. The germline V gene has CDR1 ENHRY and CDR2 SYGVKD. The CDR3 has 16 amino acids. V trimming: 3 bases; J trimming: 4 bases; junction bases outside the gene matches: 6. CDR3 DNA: TGTGCCATCAGTGATGTACAGGGGTCCGGGGCCAACGTCCTGACTTTC. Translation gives CAISDVQGSGANVLTF.

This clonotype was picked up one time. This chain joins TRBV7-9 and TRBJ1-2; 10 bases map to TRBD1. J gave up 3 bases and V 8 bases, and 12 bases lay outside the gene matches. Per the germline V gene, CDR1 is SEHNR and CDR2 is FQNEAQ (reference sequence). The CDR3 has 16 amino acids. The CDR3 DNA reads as TGTGCCAGCGGTGGGACAGGGGATTGGGACCACTATGGCTACACCTTC. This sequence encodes CASGGTGDWDHYGYTF.

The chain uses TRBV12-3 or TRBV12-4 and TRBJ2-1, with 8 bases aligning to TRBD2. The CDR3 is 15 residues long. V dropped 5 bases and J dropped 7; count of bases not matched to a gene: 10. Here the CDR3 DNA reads TGTGCCAGCAGTCCCGGGACTAGTGCCGATAATGAGCAGTTCTTC. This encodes CASSPGTSADNEQFF.

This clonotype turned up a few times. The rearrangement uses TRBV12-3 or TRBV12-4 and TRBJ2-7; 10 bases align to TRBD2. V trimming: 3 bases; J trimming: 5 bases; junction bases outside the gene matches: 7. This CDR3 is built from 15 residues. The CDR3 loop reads CASSFLAGVLDEQYF. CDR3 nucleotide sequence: TGTGCCAGCAGTTTCCTAGCGGGGGTCCTCGACGAGCAGTACTTC.

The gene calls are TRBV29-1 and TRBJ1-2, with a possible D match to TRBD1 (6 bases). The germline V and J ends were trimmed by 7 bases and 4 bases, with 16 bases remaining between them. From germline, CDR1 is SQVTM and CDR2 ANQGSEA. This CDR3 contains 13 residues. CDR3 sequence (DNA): TGCAGCGCCCCAGGGAGGGGGTTCTATGGCTACACCTTC. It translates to CSAPGRGFYGYTF.

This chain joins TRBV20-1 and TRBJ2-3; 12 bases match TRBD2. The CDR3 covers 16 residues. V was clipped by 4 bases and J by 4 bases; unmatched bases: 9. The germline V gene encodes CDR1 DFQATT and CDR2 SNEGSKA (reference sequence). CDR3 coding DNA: TGCAGTGCTATCCTCCGGACTAGCGGGACCGCAGATACGCAGTATTTT. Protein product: CSAILRTSGTADTQYF.

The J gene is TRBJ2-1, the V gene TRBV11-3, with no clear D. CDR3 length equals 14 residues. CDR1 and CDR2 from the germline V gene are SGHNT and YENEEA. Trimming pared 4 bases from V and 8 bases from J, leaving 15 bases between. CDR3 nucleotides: TGTGCCAGCAGCTGCAGAGAACTGGGCGATGAGCAGTTCTTC. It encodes CASSCRELGDEQFF.

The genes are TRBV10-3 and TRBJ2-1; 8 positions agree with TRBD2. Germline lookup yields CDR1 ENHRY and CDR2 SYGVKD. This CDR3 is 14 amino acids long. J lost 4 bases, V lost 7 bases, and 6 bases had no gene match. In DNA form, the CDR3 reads TGTGCCATCATGCCGGCGGGGGGTTACAATGAGCAGTTCTTC. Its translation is CAIMPAGGYNEQFF.

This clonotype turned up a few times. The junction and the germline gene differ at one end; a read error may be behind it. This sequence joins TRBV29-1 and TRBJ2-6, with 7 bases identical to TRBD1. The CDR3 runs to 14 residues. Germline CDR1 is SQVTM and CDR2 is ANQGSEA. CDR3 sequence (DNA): TGCAGCGTTATCCAAAGGGCAGGGGGCAACGTCCTGACTTTC. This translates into CSVIQRAGGNVLTF.

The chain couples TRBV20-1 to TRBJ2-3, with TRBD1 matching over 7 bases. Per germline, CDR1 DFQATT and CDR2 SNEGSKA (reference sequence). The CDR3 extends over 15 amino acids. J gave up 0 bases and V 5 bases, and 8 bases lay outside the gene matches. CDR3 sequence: CSACSTDRSTDTQYF. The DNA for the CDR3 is TGCAGTGCTTGTTCGACGGACAGGAGCACAGATACGCAGTATTTT.

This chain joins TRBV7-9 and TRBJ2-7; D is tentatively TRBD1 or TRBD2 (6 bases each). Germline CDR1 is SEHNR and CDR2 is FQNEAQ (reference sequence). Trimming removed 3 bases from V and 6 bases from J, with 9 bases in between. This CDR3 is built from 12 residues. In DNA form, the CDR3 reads TGTGCCAGCAGCTTCGAGGGGGGCGAGCAGTACTTC. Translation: CASSFEGGEQYF.

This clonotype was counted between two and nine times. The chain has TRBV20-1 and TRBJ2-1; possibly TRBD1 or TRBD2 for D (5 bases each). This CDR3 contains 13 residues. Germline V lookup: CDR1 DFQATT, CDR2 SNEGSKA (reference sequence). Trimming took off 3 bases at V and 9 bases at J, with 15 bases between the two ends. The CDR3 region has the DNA TGCAGTGCTAGTCTGGGGGTATTAGGTGAGCAGTTCTTC. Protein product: CSASLGVLGEQFF.

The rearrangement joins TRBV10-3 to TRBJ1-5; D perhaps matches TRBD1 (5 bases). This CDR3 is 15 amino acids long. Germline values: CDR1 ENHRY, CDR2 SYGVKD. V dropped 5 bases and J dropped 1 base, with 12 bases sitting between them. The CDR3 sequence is CAISTNRGSNQPQHF. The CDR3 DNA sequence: TGTGCCATCAGTACAAACCGGGGCAGCAATCAGCCCCAGCATTTT.

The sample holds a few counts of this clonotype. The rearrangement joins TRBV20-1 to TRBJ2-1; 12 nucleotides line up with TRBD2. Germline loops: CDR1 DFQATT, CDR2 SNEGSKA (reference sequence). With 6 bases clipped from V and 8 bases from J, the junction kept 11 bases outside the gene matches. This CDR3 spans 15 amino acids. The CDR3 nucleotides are TGCAGTGCAGCAACGACTAGCGGGAGTGTCTATGAGCAGTTCTTC. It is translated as CSAATTSGSVYEQFF.

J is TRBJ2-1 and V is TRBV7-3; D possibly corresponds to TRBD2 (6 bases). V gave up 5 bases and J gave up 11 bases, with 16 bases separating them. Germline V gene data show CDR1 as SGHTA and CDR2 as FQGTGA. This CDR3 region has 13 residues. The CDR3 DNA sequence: TGTGCCAGCAGCGTCCGGGACTCCCCTAAGCAGTTCTTC. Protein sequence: CASSVRDSPKQFF.